Below, 14 T cell receptor beta chains from the same sample are listed, as sequenced in a study of blood T cell repertoires in COVID-19. Libraries were prepared by immunoSEQ multiplex PCR; TCRdb keeps only in-frame clonotypes and omits some of them. This table has some 260,000 clones, around nine tenths appearing once. Sequences were obtained from PBMCs or T cells enriched from blood (not recorded which). Receptors were obtained from a woman between 18 and 29 years old who had recovered from COVID-19.

V usage is TRBV7-8 and J usage is TRBJ2-3; D possibly corresponds to TRBD1 (6 bases). In germline, CDR1 is SGHVS, CDR2 FQNEAQ. The V gene lost 6 bases and the J gene lost 6 bases, with 19 bases spanning the gap. There are 15 residues in the CDR3. The CDR3 sequence is CASSFGQPFVDTQYF. CDR3 bases: TGTGCCAGCAGTTTTGGACAGCCATTCGTCGATACGCAGTATTTT.

J is TRBJ1-1 and V is TRBV7-2, with D tentatively TRBD1 (6 bases). V was trimmed by 5 bases and J by 0 bases, leaving 10 bases between them. CDR1 and CDR2 from the germline V gene are SGHTA and FQGNSA. This CDR3 is built from 14 residues. CDR3: CASSAWTVNTEAFF. The CDR3 region has the DNA TGTGCCAGCAGCGCCTGGACAGTGAACACTGAAGCTTTCTTT.

This clone has only one observation. This chain uses TRBV14 with TRBJ2-7; 9 bases map to TRBD1. V lost 4 bases to trimming and J lost 0 bases; unmatched junction nucleotides: 13. Germline values: CDR1 SGHDN, CDR2 FVKESK. The CDR3 extends over 18 amino acids. The CDR3 loop reads CASSRTGTGRISSYEQYF. The DNA for the CDR3 is TGTGCCAGCAGCCGTACCGGGACAGGGAGGATAAGCTCCTACGAGCAGTACTTC.

This chain uses TRBV27 with TRBJ2-7; D remains unclear. The CDR3 runs 14 residues. The germline V and J ends were trimmed by 8 bases and 6 bases, with 20 bases remaining between them. Germline CDR1 MNHEY, CDR2 SMNVEV (reference sequence). Here the CDR3 reads CASSVVARVGEQYF. CDR3 DNA sequence: TGTGCCAGCTCCGTCGTTGCACGGGTGGGCGAGCAGTACTTC.

The V and J genes are TRBV11-2 and TRBJ1-6; 7 nucleotides align to TRBD1. The V gene end was trimmed by 4 bases and the J gene end by 8 bases; junction bases not matched to a gene: 2. The CDR3 sequence is 13 residues long. The germline V gene has CDR1 SGHAT and CDR2 FQNNGV. For the CDR3, the DNA is TGTGCCAGCAGCTACGGGACAGATTCACCCCTCCACTTT. Protein product: CASSYGTDSPLHF.

This sequence joins TRBV18 and TRBJ2-3; 7 bases are a match to TRBD1. CDR1 and CDR2 from the germline V gene are KGHSH and LQKENI. The trim removed 5 bases at V and 6 bases at J, leaving 8 bases unmatched. The CDR3 length is 14 residues. The CDR3 sequence is CASSSGTEGDTQYF. The DNA of the CDR3 is TGTGCCAGCTCATCCGGGACAGAGGGCGATACGCAGTATTTT.

Concerning this clone itself: One end of the junction does not line up with germline, which may come from a read error. V and J are TRBV2 and TRBJ2-1; tentatively, D is TRBD2 (5 bases). CDR3 length equals 11 residues. Germline V gives CDR1 SNHLY, CDR2 FYNNEI. The DNA of the CDR3 is TGTGCCAGCAGGGAACTAGATTTAACGATCTTC. This encodes CASRELDLTIF.

The rearrangement joins TRBV7-2 to TRBJ1-2; TRBD1 matches 8 bases. The CDR3 contains 14 residues. Unmatched junction bases numbered 5, after V lost 8 bases and J lost 0 bases. Germline V CDR1 and CDR2: SGHTA, FQGNSA. As DNA, the CDR3 is TGTGCCAGCCGACGGACAGGGTCTAACTATGGCTACACCTTC. Residues: CASRRTGSNYGYTF.

This clone was picked up one time. The V and J genes are TRBV19 and TRBJ1-5; 7 bases align to TRBD1. The CDR3 spans 15 residues. Germline V gives CDR1 LNHDA, CDR2 SQIVND (reference sequence). V trimming: 6 bases; J trimming: 7 bases; junction bases outside the gene matches: 12. The CDR3 DNA sequence: TGTGCCAGTAGAAATGAACAGGGGATCGAGCAGCCCCAGCATTTT. This codes for CASRNEQGIEQPQHF.

This clone is a singleton in its sample. This chain connects TRBV4-3 to TRBJ1-1; 7 bases fit TRBD1. Germline CDR1 LGHNA, CDR2 YSLEER. With V trimmed by 4 bases and J by 4 bases, 6 bases remained unmatched. This CDR3 spans 14 amino acids. The CDR3 DNA reads TGCGCCAGCAGCCCAGACAGGGTGTTCACTGAAGCTTTCTTT. Its translation is CASSPDRVFTEAFF.

The V call is TRBV9, the J call TRBJ2-2; D perhaps matches TRBD1 (5 bases). Germline CDR1 is SGDLS and CDR2 is YYNGEE. The CDR3 is 15 residues long. V was clipped by 2 bases and J by 3 bases, with 11 bases between them. The CDR3 nucleotides are TGTGCCAGCAGCGTCCGGACATGGGACACCGGGGAGCTGTTTTTT. Its translation is CASSVRTWDTGELFF.

This chain links TRBV9 with TRBJ2-7; D may be TRBD2 (5 bases). Trimming shortened V by 4 bases and J by 7 bases, and 18 bases separated the two germline ends. The CDR3 extends over 14 amino acids. Germline CDR1 reads SGDLS; CDR2 reads YYNGEE. CDR3 amino acids: CASSPINGEREQYF. In DNA, the CDR3 is TGTGCCAGCAGCCCGATCAATGGGGAGCGGGAGCAGTACTTC.

The rearrangement joins TRBV6-2 or TRBV6-3 to TRBJ1-5; D gene ambiguous. The CDR3 length is 14 residues. Looked up from germline, CDR1 is MNHEY and CDR2 is SVGEGT. The V end was cut by 5 bases, the J end by 5 bases, with 13 bases between. CDR3 DNA sequence: TGTGCCAGCAGTCCCCGGTCAGGCCATCAGCCCCAGCATTTT. Amino acid sequence: CASSPRSGHQPQHF.

The V gene is TRBV7-2, the J gene TRBJ2-1, with TRBD1 identical over 8 bases. The CDR3 covers 14 residues. The germline V gene has CDR1 SGHTA and CDR2 FQGNSA. After removal of 5 bases from V and 0 bases from J, the junction contained 0 bases not matched to a gene. The CDR3 reads CASSTGGSYNEQFF. DNA of the CDR3: TGTGCCAGCAGCACAGGGGGCTCCTACAATGAGCAGTTCTTC.